The rows below give T cell receptor beta chains drawn from one sample of a study of blood T cell repertoires in COVID-19. Clones were read by immunoSEQ multiplex PCR, and TCRdb kept only the in-frame ones, dropping some. The table shows around 80,000 clones, with 75% to 85% occurring only once. The material sequenced was peripheral blood. The receptors derive from a woman between 65 and 79 years old with acute or convalescent COVID-19. Each CDR3 is given with its conserved first and last residue.

V gene	J gene	CDR3 length	CDR3 protein
TRBV5-4	TRBJ1-2	13	CATRTDLNYGYTF
TRBV12-5	TRBJ2-5	13	CATSFSGGETQYF
TRBV6-2/TRBV6-3	TRBJ2-7	14	CASSSRRGLVEQYF
TRBV3-1/TRBV3-2	TRBJ2-1	16	CASSQRDRRSYNEQFF
TRBV9	TRBJ2-7	15	CASSVGTSGGYEQYF
TRBV27	TRBJ2-7	12	CASRSGTYEQYF
TRBV6-5	TRBJ2-1	15	CASSYRTAAYNEQFF
TRBV6-4	TRBJ1-2	12	CASSERGYGYTF
TRBV4-3	TRBJ1-2	17	CASSQDRWTGILKGYTF
TRBV7-9	TRBJ2-1	15	CASRPLAGAYNEQFF
TRBV19	TRBJ2-1	15	CASTPTRSSYNEQFF
TRBV2	TRBJ2-2	15	CASRRGSGNTGELFF
TRBV7-2	TRBJ1-2	14	CASSLEAGPYGYTF
TRBV13	TRBJ2-7	16	CASSLGIRESSYEQYF
TRBV5-1	TRBJ2-7	14	CASSLRQGFGEQYF
TRBV6-6	TRBJ1-3	15	CASSSGTVPGNTIYF
TRBV5-1	TRBJ2-3	13	CASSFGGRDTQYF
TRBV6-2/TRBV6-3	TRBJ1-2	13	CASSYTGLGGYTF
TRBV13	TRBJ1-1	11	CASSLRGLAFF
TRBV19	TRBJ1-1	13	CASARGEDTEAFF
TRBV5-4	TRBJ1-1	14	CASSFQGANTEAFF
TRBV6-5	TRBJ1-2	14	CASSYSRHQGGYTF
TRBV19	TRBJ1-1	13	CASRDRANTEAFF
TRBV25-1	TRBJ2-7	16	CASSAGSGGTSYEQYF
TRBV5-1	TRBJ2-2	16	CASGTRQGTYTGELFF
TRBV9	TRBJ1-1	14	CASTPRLAGTEAFF
TRBV7-8	TRBJ2-7	16	CASSPTGTESSYEQYF
TRBV5-6	TRBJ2-2	16	CASSFSWGTNTGELFF
TRBV7-9	TRBJ2-7	12	CASAGQVNEQYF
TRBV7-9	TRBJ2-5	14	CASSQRGYQETQYF
TRBV23-1	TRBJ1-1	13	CANPTGSNTEAFF
TRBV7-2	TRBJ2-2	18	CASSLPGLAGGLSGELFF
TRBV11-2	TRBJ2-7	14	CASSFYSGAYEQYF
TRBV19	TRBJ1-1	12	CASETENTEAFF
TRBV7-2	TRBJ2-5	13	CASAGTSEETQYF
TRBV5-6	TRBJ1-2	13	CASSSRDRYGYTF
TRBV6-1	TRBJ2-3	15	CASKGLAGGDYTQYF
TRBV3-1/TRBV3-2	TRBJ1-2	15	CASSQEGGSTYGYTF
TRBV9	TRBJ2-5	17	CASSEGTSGGPRETQYF
TRBV10-3	TRBJ2-5	15	CAISEGAGDQETQYF
TRBV29-1	TRBJ2-1	15	CSGIASGGARGEQFF
TRBV13	TRBJ2-2	15	CASSSGQGYTGELFF
TRBV18	TRBJ1-6	17	CASSPDLPGVTNSPLHF
TRBV19	TRBJ2-3	14	CASSMGASTDTQYF
TRBV4-2	TRBJ1-1	14	CASSQGRPNTEAFF